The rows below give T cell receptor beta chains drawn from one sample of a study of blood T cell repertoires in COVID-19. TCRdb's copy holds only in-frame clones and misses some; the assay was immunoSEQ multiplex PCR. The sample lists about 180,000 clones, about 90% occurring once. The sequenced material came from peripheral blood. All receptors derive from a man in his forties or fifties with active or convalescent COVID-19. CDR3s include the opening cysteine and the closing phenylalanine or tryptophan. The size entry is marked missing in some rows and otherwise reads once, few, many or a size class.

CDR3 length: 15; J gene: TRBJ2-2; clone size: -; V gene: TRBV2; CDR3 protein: CASSERRGNTGELFF
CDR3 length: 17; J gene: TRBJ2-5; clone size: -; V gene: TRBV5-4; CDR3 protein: CASSSGGRRGKEETQYF
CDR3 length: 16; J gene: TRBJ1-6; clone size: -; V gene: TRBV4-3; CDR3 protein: CASSQDQVDYNSPLHF
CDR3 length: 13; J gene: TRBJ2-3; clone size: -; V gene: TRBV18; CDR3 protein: CASAGQGANTQYF
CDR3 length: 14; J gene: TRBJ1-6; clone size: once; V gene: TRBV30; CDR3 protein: CAWNEGATNSPLHF
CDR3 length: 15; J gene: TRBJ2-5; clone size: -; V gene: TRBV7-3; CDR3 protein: CASSLRAPWRETQYF
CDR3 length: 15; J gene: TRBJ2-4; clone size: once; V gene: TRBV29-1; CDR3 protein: CSVDSPGGSKNIQYF
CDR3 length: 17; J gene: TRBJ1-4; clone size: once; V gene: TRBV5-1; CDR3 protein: CARRFWDTDPTNEKLFF
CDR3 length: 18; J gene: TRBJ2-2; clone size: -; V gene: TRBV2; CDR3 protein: CASQIQGGGTGNTGELFF
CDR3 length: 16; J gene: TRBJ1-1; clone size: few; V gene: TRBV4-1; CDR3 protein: CASSHGDRRVDTEAFF
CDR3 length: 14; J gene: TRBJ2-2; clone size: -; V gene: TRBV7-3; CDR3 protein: CASSGQANTGELFF
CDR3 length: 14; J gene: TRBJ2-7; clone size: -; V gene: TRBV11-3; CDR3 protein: CASSFSSRSYEQYF
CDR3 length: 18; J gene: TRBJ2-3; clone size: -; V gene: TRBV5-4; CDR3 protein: CASSPRAGTSGGTDTQYF
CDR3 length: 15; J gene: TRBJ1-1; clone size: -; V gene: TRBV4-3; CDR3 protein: CASSQVEVGNTEAFF
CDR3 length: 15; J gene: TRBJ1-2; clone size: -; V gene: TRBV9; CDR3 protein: CASSSSTGGGRGYTF
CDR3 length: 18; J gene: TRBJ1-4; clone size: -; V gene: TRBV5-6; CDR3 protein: CASSLAGQGYATNEKLFF
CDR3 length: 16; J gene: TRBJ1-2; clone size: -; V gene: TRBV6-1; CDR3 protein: CASSERDRLLNYGYTF
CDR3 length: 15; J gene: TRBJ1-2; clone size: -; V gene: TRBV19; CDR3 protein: CASSGRQGAGAGYTF
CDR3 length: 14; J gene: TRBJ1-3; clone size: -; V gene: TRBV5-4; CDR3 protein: CASSFWPGGNTIYF
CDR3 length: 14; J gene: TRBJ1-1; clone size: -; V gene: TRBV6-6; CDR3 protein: CASSYYQTGSGAFF
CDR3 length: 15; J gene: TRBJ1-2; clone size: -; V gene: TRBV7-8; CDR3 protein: CASSLAGGDSSGYTF
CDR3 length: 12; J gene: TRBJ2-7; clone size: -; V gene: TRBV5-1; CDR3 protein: CASSLNSNEQYF
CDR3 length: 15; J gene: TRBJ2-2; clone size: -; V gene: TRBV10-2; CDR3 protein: CATGRQGPNTGELFF
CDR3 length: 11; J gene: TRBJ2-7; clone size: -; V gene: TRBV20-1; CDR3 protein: CSARVGYEQYF
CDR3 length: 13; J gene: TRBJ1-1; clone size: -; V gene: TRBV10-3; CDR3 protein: CAIRMTGGTEAFF
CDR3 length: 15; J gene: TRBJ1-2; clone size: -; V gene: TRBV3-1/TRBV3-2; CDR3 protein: CASSPPTEANYGYTF
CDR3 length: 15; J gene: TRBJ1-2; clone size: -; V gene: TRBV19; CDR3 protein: CASSILDREGLGYTF
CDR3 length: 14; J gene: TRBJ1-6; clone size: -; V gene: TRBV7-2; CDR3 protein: CASSPTGLGSPLHF
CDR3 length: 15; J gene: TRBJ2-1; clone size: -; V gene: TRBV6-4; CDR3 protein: CASSVFGTGVDEQFF
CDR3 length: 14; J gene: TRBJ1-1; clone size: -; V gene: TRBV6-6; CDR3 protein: CASSYQEIGTEAFF
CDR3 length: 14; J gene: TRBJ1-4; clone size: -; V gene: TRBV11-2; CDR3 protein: CASTSGQGREKLFF
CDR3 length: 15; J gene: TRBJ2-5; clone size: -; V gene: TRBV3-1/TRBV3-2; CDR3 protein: CASSQGSGGQETQYF
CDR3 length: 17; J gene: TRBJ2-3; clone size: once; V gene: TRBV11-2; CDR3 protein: CASSLVASGRFTDTQYF
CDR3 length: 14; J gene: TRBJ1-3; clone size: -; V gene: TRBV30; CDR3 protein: CAWETRGVGNTIYF
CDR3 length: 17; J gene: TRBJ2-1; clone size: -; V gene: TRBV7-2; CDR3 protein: CASSLYLAGYMYNEQFF
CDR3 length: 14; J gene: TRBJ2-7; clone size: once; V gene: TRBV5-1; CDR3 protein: CASSPGGASYEQYF
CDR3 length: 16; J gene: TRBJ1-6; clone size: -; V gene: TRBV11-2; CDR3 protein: CASSLEIRGLDSPLHF
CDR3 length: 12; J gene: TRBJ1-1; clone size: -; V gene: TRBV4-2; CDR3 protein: CASSQKGQMAFF
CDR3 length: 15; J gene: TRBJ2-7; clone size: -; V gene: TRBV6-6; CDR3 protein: CASSYSGGQSYEQYF
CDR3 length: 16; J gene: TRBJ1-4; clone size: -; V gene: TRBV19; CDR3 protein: CASHPRRSTTNEKLFF
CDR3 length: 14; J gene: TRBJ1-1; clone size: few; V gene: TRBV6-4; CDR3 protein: CASSAGTGGTEAFF
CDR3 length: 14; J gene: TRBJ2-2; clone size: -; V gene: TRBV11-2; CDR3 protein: CASSLERGAGELFF
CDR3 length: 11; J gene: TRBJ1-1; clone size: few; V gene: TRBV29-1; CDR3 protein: CSVARGAEAFF
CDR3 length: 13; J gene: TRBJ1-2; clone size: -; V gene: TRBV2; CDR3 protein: CARGTGQRYGYTF
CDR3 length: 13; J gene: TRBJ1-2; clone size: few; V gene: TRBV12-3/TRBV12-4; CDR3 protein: CASSARGPYGYTF
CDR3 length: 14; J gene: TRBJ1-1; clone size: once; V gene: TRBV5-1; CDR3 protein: CASSIGTRYTEAFF
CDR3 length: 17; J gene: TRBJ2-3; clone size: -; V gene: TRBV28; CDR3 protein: CASSLSLSVAGADTQYF
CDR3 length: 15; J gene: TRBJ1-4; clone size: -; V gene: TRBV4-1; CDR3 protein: CASSQGAPGGEKLFF
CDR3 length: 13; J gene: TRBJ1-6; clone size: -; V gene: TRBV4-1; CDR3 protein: CASTLGLNSPLHF
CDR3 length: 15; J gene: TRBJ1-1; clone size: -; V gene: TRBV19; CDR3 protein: CASSILTPGGTEAFF
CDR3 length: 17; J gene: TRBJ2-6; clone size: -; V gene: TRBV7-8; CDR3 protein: CASSLGKGAGGANVLTF
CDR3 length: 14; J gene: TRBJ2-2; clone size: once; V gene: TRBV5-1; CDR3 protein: CASSLAGSTGELFF
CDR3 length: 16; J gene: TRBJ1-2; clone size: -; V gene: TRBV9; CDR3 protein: CASSPRTGVPNYGYTF